The 20 T cell receptor beta chains below come from one sample, sequenced in a study of cytomegalovirus exposure and HLA in healthy donors. The primer mix had 60 Vbeta and 13 Jbeta primers. The data were produced by immunoSEQ multiplex PCR, yet TCRdb's version contains in-frame clones alone and is incomplete. The table shows 200,000 to 250,000 clones, with more than 75% occurring only once. The sample consisted of PBMCs. These receptors originate from a male donor in good health and CMV-seronegative.

This chain links TRBV18 with TRBJ2-1; 7 nucleotides agree with TRBD2. From germline, CDR1 is KGHSH and CDR2 LQKENI. The CDR3 extends over 14 amino acids. V gave up 3 bases and J gave up 11 bases; unmatched junction bases: 10. CDR3 DNA sequence: TGTGCCAGCTCACCGACTTCTGGGGGGGGTCAGCAGTTCTTC. Translation gives CASSPTSGGGQQFF.

In this sample, this clone turned up once. The J gene is TRBJ2-2, the V gene TRBV9; a possible D gene is TRBD2 (5 bases). The V end was cut by 0 bases, the J end by 10 bases, with 16 bases between. CDR1 SGDLS and CDR2 YYNGEE come from the germline V gene. The CDR3 has 15 residues. The CDR3, as DNA: TGTGCCAGCAGCGTAGTTGAGGGCAGGTCGGCGGAGCTGTTTTTT. Translated, it gives CASSVVEGRSAELFF.

The V gene is TRBV7-9, the J gene TRBJ2-1; TRBD2 aligns across 9 bases. V shed 2 bases, J shed 9 bases, and the junction held 11 bases outside the gene matches. CDR3 size: 16 residues. In germline, CDR1 is SEHNR, CDR2 FQNEAQ (reference sequence). The CDR3 DNA is TGTGCCAGCAGCTTAAGGCTAGCGGGACCCGGTGGTGAGCAGTTCTTC. As protein: CASSLRLAGPGGEQFF.

There are a few counts of this clone. The gene calls are TRBV6-5 and TRBJ1-1; D is ambiguous. V lost 2 bases and J 0 bases, leaving 7 bases between the germline ends. The CDR3 has 14 amino acids. Per germline, CDR1 MNHEY and CDR2 SVGAGI. CDR3 protein: CASSYPGMNTEAFF. CDR3 in DNA: TGTGCCAGCAGTTACCCCGGGATGAACACTGAAGCTTTCTTT.

This rearrangement joins TRBV7-2 to TRBJ2-1; D is unresolved. From germline, CDR1 is SGHTA and CDR2 FQGNSA. Trimming removed 4 bases at V and 2 bases at J, with 12 bases between. The CDR3 sequence is 15 residues long. The CDR3 is CASSSDLGPYNEQFF. In DNA, the CDR3 is TGTGCCAGCAGCTCCGACTTGGGTCCCTACAATGAGCAGTTCTTC.

This rearrangement joins TRBV4-1 to TRBJ2-3; D possibly corresponds to TRBD2 (5 bases). The CDR3 totals 15 residues. Germline lookup yields CDR1 MGHRA and CDR2 YSYEKL. V was cut by 0 bases and J by 7 bases, with 14 bases left in between. CDR3 sequence reads: CASSQERAMLNTQYF. Here the CDR3 DNA reads TGCGCCAGCAGCCAAGAGAGGGCGATGCTCAATACGCAGTATTTT.

The chain uses TRBV6-1 and TRBJ2-2, with TRBD1 matching over 7 bases. The CDR3 runs 16 residues. Germline CDR1 MNHNS, CDR2 SASEGT. V dropped 1 base and J dropped 5; count of bases not matched to a gene: 7. CDR3 DNA: TGTGCCAGCAGTGAAGTAGGGGGCGAGTGGACCGGGGAGCTGTTTTTT. This translates into CASSEVGGEWTGELFF.

This clone was picked up a small number of times. This chain connects TRBV2 to TRBJ1-2; a possible D gene is TRBD1 (6 bases). The germline V gene encodes CDR1 SNHLY and CDR2 FYNNEI. Deletions cut 6 bases from V and 0 bases from J, with 11 bases between. The CDR3 runs 14 residues. The CDR3 region is CASRVRQANYGYTF. DNA for the CDR3: TGTGCCAGCAGGGTCAGACAGGCTAACTATGGCTACACCTTC.

The rearrangement links TRBV5-5 to TRBJ1-3; tentatively, D is TRBD1 (5 bases). This CDR3 has 16 amino acids. Germline V gives CDR1 SGHKS, CDR2 YYEKEE (reference sequence). V was clipped by 0 bases and J by 5 bases, with 15 bases between them. The CDR3 DNA sequence: TGTGCCAGCAGCTTGGTGGTCGCCAGGGATAGAAACACCATATATTTT. This sequence encodes CASSLVVARDRNTIYF.

CDR3 sequence: CASSRSGAYEQYF. For the CDR3, the DNA is TGTGCCAGCAGCCGTAGCGGGGCCTACGAGCAGTACTTC. The rearrangement links TRBV5-4 to TRBJ2-7, with 8 nucleotides matching TRBD2. The CDR3 loop spans 13 amino acids. V shed 4 bases, J shed 2 bases, and the junction held 2 bases outside the gene matches. CDR1 and CDR2 (germline): SGHNT, YYREEE (reference sequence).

The J gene is TRBJ2-7, the V gene TRBV9; D is unclear. Trimming removed 0 bases at V and 0 bases at J, with 10 bases between. The CDR3 contains 15 residues. Germline CDR1 is SGDLS and CDR2 is YYNGEE. CDR3 loop: CASSVATVPSYEQYF. The CDR3 DNA follows: TGTGCCAGCAGCGTAGCAACAGTACCCTCCTACGAGCAGTACTTC.

The V call is TRBV2, the J call TRBJ2-5, with 10 bases aligning to TRBD2. CDR1 is SNHLY, CDR2 FYNNEI, per germline. V lost 4 bases and J lost 4; bases outside the gene matches: 9. This CDR3 spans 16 amino acids. The CDR3 coding sequence is TGTGCCAGCAGTGTGGGGGACCTAGCGGGAGTAGAGACCCAGTACTTC. It is translated as CASSVGDLAGVETQYF.

CDR3 in DNA: TGTGCCAGCGTCTGGGCAACCACGACCCCAGATACGCAGTATTTT. It encodes CASVWATTTPDTQYF. The chain employs TRBV7-9 and TRBJ2-3; D gene uncertain. CDR1 and CDR2 from the germline V gene are SEHNR and FQNEAQ (reference sequence). The CDR3 totals 15 residues. V lost 8 bases to trimming and J lost 4 bases, with 19 bases between them.

The gene calls are TRBV5-6 and TRBJ1-4; unclear D gene. CDR3 size: 17 residues. Germline CDR1 reads SGHDT; CDR2 reads YYEEEE. The V end was cut by 1 base, the J end by 3 bases, with 16 bases between. As DNA, the CDR3 is TGTGCCAGCAGCTTGCGGGCAGGTGGGAGCCCTAATGAAAAACTGTTTTTT. Amino acid sequence: CASSLRAGGSPNEKLFF.

In nucleotides, the CDR3 is TGTGCCAGTAGCAAAAATTCAGGGGGGTCCAACACTGAAGCTTTCTTT. Its translation is CASSKNSGGSNTEAFF. The rearrangement joins TRBV19 to TRBJ1-1, with 7 bases aligning to TRBD1. In germline, CDR1 is LNHDA, CDR2 SQIVND (reference sequence). The CDR3 has 16 amino acids. Trimming removed 6 bases from V and 2 bases from J; junction bases left unmatched: 12.

The chain combines TRBV20-1 with TRBJ1-2; D call uncertain. Germline V lookup: CDR1 DFQATT, CDR2 SNEGSKA (reference sequence). Trimming took off 6 bases at V and 5 bases at J, with 10 bases between the two ends. The CDR3 runs 11 residues. This CDR3 reads CSATTVYGYTF. DNA of the CDR3: TGCAGTGCAACTACGGTATATGGCTACACCTTC.

The chain is built from TRBV6-5 and TRBJ2-7, with 7 bases lining up with TRBD2. V shed 9 bases, J shed 4 bases, and the junction held 12 bases outside the gene matches. The V gene's germline CDR1 is MNHEY and CDR2 SVGAGI. This CDR3 is 14 amino acids long. CDR3 amino acids: CASFSGTPPYEQYF. The CDR3 coding sequence is TGTGCCAGTTTCAGCGGGACCCCTCCTTACGAGCAGTACTTC.

This clone turned up a few times. The genes are TRBV28 and TRBJ1-2, with TRBD1 matching over 8 bases. The CDR3 totals 16 residues. After removal of 5 bases from V and 2 bases from J, the junction contained 10 bases not matched to a gene. CDR1 MDHEN and CDR2 SYDVKM come from the germline V gene. The DNA for the CDR3 is TGTGCCAGCAGTACGCCCTCAGGGGGCGGAAACTATGGCTACACCTTC. Translated: CASSTPSGGGNYGYTF.

This rearrangement joins TRBV7-8 to TRBJ2-7, with a possible D match to TRBD2 (7 bases). The CDR3 length is 14 residues. The V end was cut by 1 base, the J end by 7 bases, with 14 bases between. Germline CDR1 reads SGHVS; CDR2 reads FQNEAQ. CDR3 in DNA: TGTGCCAGCAGCTTAGAACGGGGGGCGGGGGAGCAGTACTTC. Translating it yields CASSLERGAGEQYF.

The CDR3 reads CASSDGDYGYTF. The CDR3 DNA follows: TGTGCCAGCAGTGACGGGGACTATGGCTACACCTTC. The rearrangement links TRBV2 to TRBJ1-2, with D uncertain. V dropped 3 bases and J dropped 3 bases, with 5 bases sitting between them. Germline loops: CDR1 SNHLY, CDR2 FYNNEI. This CDR3 is built from 12 residues. Drawing the rest from reference TRBV2 and TRBJ1-2, the complete variable domain is EPEVTQTPSHQVTQMGQEVILRCVPISNHLYFYWYRQILGQKVEFLVSFYNNEISEKSEIFDDQFSVERPDGSNFTLKIRSTKLEDSAMYFCASSDGDYGYTFGSGTRLTVV.